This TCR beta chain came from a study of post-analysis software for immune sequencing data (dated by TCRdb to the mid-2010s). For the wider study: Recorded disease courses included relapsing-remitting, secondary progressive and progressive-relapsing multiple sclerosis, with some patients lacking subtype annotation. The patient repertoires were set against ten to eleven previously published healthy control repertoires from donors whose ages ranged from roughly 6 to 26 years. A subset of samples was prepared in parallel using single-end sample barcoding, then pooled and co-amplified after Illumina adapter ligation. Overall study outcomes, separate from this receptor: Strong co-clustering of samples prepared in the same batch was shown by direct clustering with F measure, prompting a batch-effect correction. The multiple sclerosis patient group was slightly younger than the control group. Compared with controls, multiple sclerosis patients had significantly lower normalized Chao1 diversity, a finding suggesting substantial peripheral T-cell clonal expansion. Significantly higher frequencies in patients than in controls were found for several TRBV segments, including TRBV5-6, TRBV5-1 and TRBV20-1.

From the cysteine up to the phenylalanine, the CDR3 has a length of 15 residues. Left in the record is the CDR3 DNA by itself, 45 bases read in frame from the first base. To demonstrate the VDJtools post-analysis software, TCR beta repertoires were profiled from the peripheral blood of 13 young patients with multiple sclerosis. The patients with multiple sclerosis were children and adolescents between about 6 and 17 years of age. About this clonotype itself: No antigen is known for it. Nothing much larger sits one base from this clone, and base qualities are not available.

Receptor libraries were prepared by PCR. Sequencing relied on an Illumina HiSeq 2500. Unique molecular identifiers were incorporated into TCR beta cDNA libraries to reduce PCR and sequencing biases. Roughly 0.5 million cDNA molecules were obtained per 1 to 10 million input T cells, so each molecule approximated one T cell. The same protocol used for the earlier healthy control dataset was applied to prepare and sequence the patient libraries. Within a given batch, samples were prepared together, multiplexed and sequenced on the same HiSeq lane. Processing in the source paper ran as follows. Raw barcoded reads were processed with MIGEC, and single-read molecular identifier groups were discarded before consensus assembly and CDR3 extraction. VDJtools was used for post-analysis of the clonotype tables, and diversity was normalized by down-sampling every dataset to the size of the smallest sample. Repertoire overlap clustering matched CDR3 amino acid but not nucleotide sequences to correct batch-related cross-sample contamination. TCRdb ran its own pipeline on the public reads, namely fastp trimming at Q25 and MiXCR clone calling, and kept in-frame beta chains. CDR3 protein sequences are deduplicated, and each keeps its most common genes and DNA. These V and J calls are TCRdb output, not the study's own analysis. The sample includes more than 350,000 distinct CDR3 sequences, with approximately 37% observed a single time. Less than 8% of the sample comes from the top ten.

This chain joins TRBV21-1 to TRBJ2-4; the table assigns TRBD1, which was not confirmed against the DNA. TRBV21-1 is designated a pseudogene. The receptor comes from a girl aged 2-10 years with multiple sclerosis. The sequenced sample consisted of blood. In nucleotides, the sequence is TGTGCCAGCAGTCCCGACAGGGTCCCCAAAAACATTCAGTACTTC. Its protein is CASSPDRVPKNIQYF.